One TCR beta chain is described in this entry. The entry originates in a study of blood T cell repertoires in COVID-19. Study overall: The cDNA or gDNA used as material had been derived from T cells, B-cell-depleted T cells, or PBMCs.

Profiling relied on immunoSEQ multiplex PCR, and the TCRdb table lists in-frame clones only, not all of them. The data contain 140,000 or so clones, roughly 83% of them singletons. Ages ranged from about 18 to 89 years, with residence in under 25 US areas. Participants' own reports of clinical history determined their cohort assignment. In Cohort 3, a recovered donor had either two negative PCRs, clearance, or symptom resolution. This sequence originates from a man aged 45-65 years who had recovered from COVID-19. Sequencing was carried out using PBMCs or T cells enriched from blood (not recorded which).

The CDR3 region is CASSVTGGVNTEAFF. The DNA for the CDR3 is TGTGCCAGTAGTGTAACAGGGGGCGTGAACACTGAAGCTTTCTTT. This chain uses TRBV19 with TRBJ1-1; 9 bases align to TRBD1. J was trimmed by 0 bases and V by 5 bases; bases with no gene match: 4. Germline values: CDR1 LNHDA, CDR2 SQIVND (reference sequence). The CDR3 contains 15 residues.